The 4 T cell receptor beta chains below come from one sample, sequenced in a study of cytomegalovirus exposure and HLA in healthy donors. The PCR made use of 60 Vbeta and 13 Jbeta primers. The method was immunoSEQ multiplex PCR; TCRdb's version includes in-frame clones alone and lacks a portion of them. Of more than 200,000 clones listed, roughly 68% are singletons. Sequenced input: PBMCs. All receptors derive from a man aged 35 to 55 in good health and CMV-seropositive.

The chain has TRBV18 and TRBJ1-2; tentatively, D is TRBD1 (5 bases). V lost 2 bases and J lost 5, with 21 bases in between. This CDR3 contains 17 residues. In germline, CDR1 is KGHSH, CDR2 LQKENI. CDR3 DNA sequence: TGTGCCAGCTCACCATCCTCAGAGAGGGGTCGGGGGTATGGCTACACCTTC. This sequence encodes CASSPSSERGRGYGYTF.

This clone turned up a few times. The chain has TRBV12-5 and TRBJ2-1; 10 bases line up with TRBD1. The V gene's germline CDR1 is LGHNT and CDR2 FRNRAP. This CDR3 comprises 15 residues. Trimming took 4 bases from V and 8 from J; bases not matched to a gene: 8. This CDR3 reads CASGSDRGRWDEQFF. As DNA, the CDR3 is TGTGCTAGTGGTTCTGACAGGGGGCGATGGGATGAGCAGTTCTTC.

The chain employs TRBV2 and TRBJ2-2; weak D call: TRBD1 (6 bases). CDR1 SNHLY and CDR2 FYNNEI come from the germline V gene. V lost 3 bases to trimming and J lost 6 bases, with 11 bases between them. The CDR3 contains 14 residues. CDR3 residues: CASSDSGDPGELFF. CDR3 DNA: TGTGCCAGCAGTGATTCAGGGGACCCCGGGGAGCTGTTTTTT.

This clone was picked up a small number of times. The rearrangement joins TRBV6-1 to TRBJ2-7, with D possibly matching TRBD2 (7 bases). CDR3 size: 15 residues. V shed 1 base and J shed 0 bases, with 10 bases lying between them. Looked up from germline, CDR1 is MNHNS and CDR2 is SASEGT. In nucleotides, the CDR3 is TGTGCCAGCAGTGAAGGCGGGGGCCGCTCCTACGAGCAGTACTTC. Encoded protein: CASSEGGGRSYEQYF.